What follows are 16 T cell receptor beta chains derived from one specimen sequenced in a study of blood T cells in healthy people across ages. A second PCR, run for roughly 7 to 12 cycles, used a sample-barcoded 5' primer plus a J-beta primer mix. A single record per CDR3 protein comes from TCRdb applying MiXCR to the 5' RACE reads. The sample gives 1.5 million or so distinct CDR3 sequences, less than 45% of which show up once; less than 5% is in the top ten. Specimen: blood. These receptors were obtained from a woman aged 18-30 years in good health.

The gene calls are TRBV20-1 and TRBJ2-4; D remains ambiguous. The J call may be incorrect, as the DNA end agrees better with TRBJ2-7. From germline, CDR1 is DFQATT and CDR2 SNEGSKA (reference sequence). The CDR3 is made up of 13 amino acids. CDR3 in amino acids: CSASAQNSYEQYF. For the CDR3, the DNA is TGCAGTGCTAGCGCGCAGAACTCCTACGAGCAGTACTTC.

This clonotype was counted only a few times. The J gene is TRBJ1-4, the V gene TRBV20-1, with D possibly being TRBD1 (5 bases). This CDR3 is built from 14 residues. Germline V gene data show CDR1 as DFQATT and CDR2 as SNEGSKA (reference sequence). Trimming shortened V by 0 bases and J by 6 bases, and 11 bases separated the two germline ends. The CDR3 is CSARDLGGDEKLFF. CDR3 nucleotide sequence: TGCAGTGCTAGAGATCTCGGGGGAGATGAAAAACTGTTTTTT.

The chain is built from TRBV25-1 and TRBJ2-5; D unresolved. The germline V gene encodes CDR1 MGHDK and CDR2 SYGVNS. Trimming took 1 base from V and 2 from J, leaving 2 bases between them. CDR3 length: 12 amino acids. The CDR3 DNA follows: TGTGCCAGCAGTGAATGGCAAGAGACCCAGTACTTC. Encoded protein: CASSEWQETQYF.

This chain joins TRBV27 and TRBJ2-4; 10 bases match TRBD2. V lost 8 bases and J lost 0; bases outside the gene matches: 16. The germline gives CDR1 MNHEY, CDR2 SMNVEV (reference sequence). The CDR3 spans 19 residues. The CDR3 sequence is CASGPLGTSVDLAKNIQYF. The CDR3 nucleotides read TGTGCCAGCGGTCCGCTGGGGACTAGCGTTGATCTAGCCAAAAACATTCAGTACTTC.

This rearrangement joins TRBV21-1 to TRBJ1-1; the DNA was not compared with TRBD1, the D call given in the table. TRBV21-1 is shown as a pseudogene. The CDR3 is made up of 15 amino acids. The CDR3 reads CASSKEEGVDTEAFF. The CDR3 DNA is TGTGCCAGCAGCAAAGAGGAGGGGGTAGACACTGAAGCTTTCTTT.

The chain carries TRBV7-2 and TRBJ2-1; 14 bases match TRBD2. Germline V gene data show CDR1 as SGHTA and CDR2 as FQGNSA. Trimming cost V 5 bases and J 4 bases; bases outside gene matches: 13. The CDR3 totals 19 residues. The CDR3 sequence: CASSLNIGLAGGAYNEQFF. CDR3 in DNA: TGTGCCAGCAGCCTTAATATAGGACTAGCGGGGGGTGCTTACAATGAGCAGTTCTTC.

Written as DNA, the CDR3 is TGTGCCAGCAGCTTAGTTCAATCGAACTATGGCTACACCTTC. As protein: CASSLVQSNYGYTF. The chain carries TRBV7-6 and TRBJ1-2, with no clear D. The CDR3 contains 14 residues. Germline V gene lookup returns CDR1 SGHVS and CDR2 FNYEAQ. Trimming removed 1 base from V and 2 bases from J, with 8 bases in between.

The V and J genes are TRBV20-1 and TRBJ2-5; D may correspond to TRBD1 or TRBD2 (5 bases each). The CDR3 is 13 amino acids. The V gene lost 5 bases and the J gene lost 3 bases, with 13 bases spanning the gap. CDR1 is DFQATT and CDR2 is SNEGSKA in the germline V gene (reference sequence). CDR3 region: CSAGDPNKETQYF. CDR3 DNA: TGCAGTGCTGGGGACCCCAACAAAGAGACCCAGTACTTC.

This chain links TRBV2 with TRBJ2-1; the match to TRBD2 covers 11 bases. The CDR3 consists of 18 residues. Germline lookup yields CDR1 SNHLY and CDR2 FYNNEI. With 7 bases clipped from V and 4 bases from J, the junction kept 15 bases outside the gene matches. Here the CDR3 DNA reads TGTGCCAGCACCCTCGGGGTAGCGGGAGGGCCCCTTTACAATGAGCAGTTCTTC. It translates to CASTLGVAGGPLYNEQFF.

This chain connects TRBV2 to TRBJ2-5; TRBD2 is a possible D gene (6 bases). V was cut by 7 bases and J by 2 bases, with 11 bases left in between. CDR3 size: 13 residues. Germline V gene sequence: CDR1 SNHLY, CDR2 FYNNEI. The chain's CDR3 is CASTGGAQETQYF. Here the CDR3 DNA reads TGTGCCAGCACGGGCGGGGCTCAAGAGACCCAGTACTTC.

This sequence joins TRBV13 and TRBJ1-5; the match to TRBD1 covers 8 bases. Germline V gene lookup returns CDR1 PRHDT and CDR2 FYEKMQ (reference sequence). V gave up 7 bases and J gave up 10 bases; unmatched junction bases: 12. The CDR3 is 14 residues long. The CDR3 sequence: CASTMGQDNRPQHF. Written as DNA, the CDR3 is TGTGCCAGCACCATGGGACAGGACAATCGACCCCAGCATTTT.

With regard to this clonotype: One base away lies a much larger clone, so this may be a sequencing read error. The J gene is TRBJ2-3, the V gene TRBV3-1; D possibly corresponds to TRBD2 (6 bases). Looked up from germline, CDR1 is LGHDT and CDR2 is YNNKEL (reference sequence). The CDR3 spans 17 residues. Between the trimmed V and J ends, which lost 7 bases and 0 bases, there was a span of 20 bases. The CDR3 DNA follows: TGTGCCAGCAACCTCCGGAGGGGTTTTCCTAGCACAGATACGCAGTATTTT. Translation: CASNLRRGFPSTDTQYF.

The CDR3 sequence: CSARDGGFYEQYF. Here the CDR3 DNA reads TGCAGTGCTAGGGACGGAGGATTTTACGAGCAGTACTTC. The chain joins TRBV20-1 to TRBJ2-7; D is possibly TRBD2 (5 bases). V was shortened by 3 bases and J by 4 bases, with 13 bases between the two germline ends. The CDR3 has 13 residues. The V gene's germline CDR1 is DFQATT and CDR2 SNEGSKA (reference sequence).

Only a few counts were recorded for this clonotype. J is TRBJ1-1 and V is TRBV7-9; 10 nucleotides align to TRBD1. J lost 3 bases, V lost 5 bases, and 6 bases had no gene match. CDR3 length equals 15 residues. In germline, CDR1 is SEHNR, CDR2 FQNEAQ (reference sequence). For the CDR3, the DNA is TGTGCCAGCAGCGAGGGGACAGGGGCGGACACTGAAGCTTTCTTT. Amino acid sequence: CASSEGTGADTEAFF.

This clonotype was seen a few times. The J gene is TRBJ1-1, the V gene TRBV6-2 or TRBV6-3, with TRBD1 as a possible D gene (5 bases). V lost 5 bases to trimming and J lost 0 bases, with 13 bases between them. The CDR3 consists of 15 residues. Germline loops: CDR1 MNHEY, CDR2 SVGEGT. CDR3 nucleotides: TGTGCCAGCAGTACCCCTGCCAGGGTGAACACTGAAGCTTTCTTT. Its translation is CASSTPARVNTEAFF.

This chain connects TRBV7-9 to TRBJ2-7; D tentatively fits TRBD1 or TRBD2 (6 bases each). Trimming shortened V by 5 bases and J by 6 bases, and 20 bases separated the two germline ends. This CDR3 contains 15 residues. Per germline, CDR1 SEHNR and CDR2 FQNEAQ (reference sequence). The CDR3, as DNA: TGTGCCAGCAGCCCAAGAGGGGGGTCGGGGCGCGAGCAGTACTTC. It specifies CASSPRGGSGREQYF. Complete variable domain (other parts from reference TRBV7-9 and TRBJ2-7): DTGVSQNPRHKITKRGQNVTFRCDPISEHNRLYWYRQTLGQGPEFLTYFQNEAQLEKSRLLSDRFSAERPKGSFSTLEIQRTEQGDSAMYLCASSPRGGSGREQYFGPGTRLTVT.